This T cell receptor beta chain was identified in a study of shared clonotypes between healthy human individuals. Study context: Each donor's CD8 memory used one plate, CD8 naive two, each CD4 subset three.

General study results and limits: Against clonotypes common to all four donors, non-shared ones had lower generation probabilities. Clonotype sharing among donors likely depends on sequencing depth.

V shed 5 bases and J shed 1 base, with 10 bases lying between them. This CDR3 contains 14 residues. In germline, CDR1 is SGHNT, CDR2 YENEEA. Measured with immunoSEQ multiplex PCR; TCRdb has only the in-frame clones, and not every one. The sample contains about 1 million clones, more than 65% of which appear only once. As regards this clone: The antigen is not known.

The chain employs TRBV11-3 and TRBJ2-3; D uncertain. This TCR was recovered from a man in his late teens or twenties in good health. Specimen: memory CD4+ T cells sorted from blood. Indicated subset: CD45RA-negative fraction. The CDR3 sequence is CASSPSEGTDTQYF. CDR3 nucleotides: TGTGCCAGCAGCCCGTCTGAGGGCACAGATACGCAGTATTTT.